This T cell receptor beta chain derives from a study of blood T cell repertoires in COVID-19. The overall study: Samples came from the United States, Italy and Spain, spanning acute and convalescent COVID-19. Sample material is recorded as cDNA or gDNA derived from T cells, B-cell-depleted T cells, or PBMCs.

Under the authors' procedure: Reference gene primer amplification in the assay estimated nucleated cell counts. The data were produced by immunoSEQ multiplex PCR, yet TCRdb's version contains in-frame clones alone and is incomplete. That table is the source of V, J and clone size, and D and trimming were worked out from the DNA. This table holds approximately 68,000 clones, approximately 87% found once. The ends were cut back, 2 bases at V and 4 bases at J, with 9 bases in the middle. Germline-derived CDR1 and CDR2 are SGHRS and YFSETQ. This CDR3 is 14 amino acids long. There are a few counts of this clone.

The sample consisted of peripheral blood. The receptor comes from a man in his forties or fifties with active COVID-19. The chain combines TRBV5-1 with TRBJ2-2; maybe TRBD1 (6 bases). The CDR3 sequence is CASSFNRATGELFF. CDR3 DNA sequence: TGCGCCAGCAGCTTCAACAGGGCCACCGGGGAGCTGTTTTTT.